This T cell receptor (beta chain) was recorded in a study of cytomegalovirus exposure and HLA in healthy donors. Profiled with immunoSEQ multiplex PCR; TCRdb holds only in-frame clones, not every one. The table includes tens of thousands of clones, roughly 88% detected once. Trimming stripped 2 bases from V and 2 bases from J, with 7 bases between. Germline V lookup: CDR1 SNHLY, CDR2 FYNNEI. The CDR3 loop spans 14 amino acids. V usage is TRBV2 and J usage is TRBJ2-1, with D tentatively TRBD2 (5 bases). The sequencing sample was made of PBMCs. The receptor comes from a man aged 30 to 39 in good health and CMV-seronegative. The CDR3 coding sequence is TGTGCCAGCAGTGAATCGGAGGCCTACAATGAGCAGTTCTTC. This encodes CASSESEAYNEQFF.